Sequencing of this T cell receptor (beta chain) was carried out in a study of CD8+ T cells in alopecia areata. Study-level information: Once tofacitinib had been taken for 6 to 18 months, 6 months off drug followed.

In each case, RNA was isolated and then reverse transcribed into cDNA as the sequencing template. Measured with immunoSEQ multiplex PCR; TCRdb has only the in-frame clones, and not every one. The sample carries fewer than 250,000 clones, around 64% recorded once. The study's findings and limits: Links between baseline CD8+ expansion and response need larger treated cohorts. In patients, TCRs were shared less clearly than in mice, and HLA may possibly be involved.

On this clone itself: Antigen: not known.

The treatment is: oral pan-JAK inhibitor, 5-10 mg twice daily. CDR1 is MRHNA and CDR2 is SNTAGT in the germline V gene. This CDR3 has 15 residues. V lost 0 bases and J 2 bases, leaving 9 bases between the germline ends. The source was CD4+ T cells sorted from blood, collected around week 47, from a patient treated with tofacitinib. This TCR was sampled from a human donor with alopecia areata. The chain employs TRBV6-4 and TRBJ2-3; D perhaps matches TRBD1 (6 bases). CDR3 DNA sequence: TGTGCCAGCAGTGACTCGTACAGGGTCACAGATACGCAGTATTTT. Translation: CASSDSYRVTDTQYF.